This TCR beta chain was sequenced for a study of T cell responses to AZD1222 COVID-19 vaccine. Germline-derived CDR1 and CDR2 are WSHSY and SAAADI. J lost 8 bases, V lost 7 bases, and 10 bases had no gene match. This CDR3 is built from 14 residues. A note on this clone: No antigen is known for it.

General study findings and limits: Rises in breadth and depth of Spike-specific TCRs came after two AZD1222 doses. Baseline serostatus was positive in only a handful of AZD1222 recipients.

TCRdb keeps only in-frame clones here, not all; method: immunoSEQ multiplex PCR. The table records tens of thousands of clones, 80% to 95% of them present only once. The sequencing used peripheral blood, collected 28 days after the second AZD1222 dose. The origin of this receptor is an adult who received the AZD1222 COVID-19 vaccine. The V call is TRBV10-2, the J call TRBJ2-1, with 8 bases aligning to TRBD2. The CDR3 DNA reads as TGCGCCAGCATCTCCCGGGGGGGCCTCCATGAGCAGTTCTTC. Protein sequence: CASISRGGLHEQFF.